This T cell receptor beta chain was captured in a study of T cells after yellow fever vaccination. A single record per CDR3 protein comes from TCRdb applying MiXCR to the 5' RACE reads. Of approximately 550,000 distinct CDR3 sequences listed, under 25% are singletons. CDR1 DFQATT and CDR2 SNEGSKA come from the germline V gene (reference sequence). There are 14 residues in the CDR3. V was pared by 3 bases and J by 2 bases, with 10 bases between. The material sequenced was PBMCs, taken 15 days after the yellow fever booster vaccination. The clonotype comes from a man aged 30 to 39 who received the YFV17D yellow fever vaccine. The chain uses TRBV20-1 and TRBJ2-2; D perhaps matches TRBD1 (5 bases). CDR3 amino acids: CSASDQGNTGELFF. The CDR3 region has the DNA TGCAGTGCTAGCGACCAGGGCAACACCGGGGAGCTGTTTTTT.